What follows are 4 T cell receptor beta chains derived from one specimen sequenced in a study of T cell repertoires in cytomegalovirus infection. TCRdb passed the reads through MiXCR, listing each CDR3 protein once. Of hundreds of thousands of distinct CDR3 sequences in the sample, roughly 36% are singletons; the top ten hold about 20%. These receptors' targets are unknown. This material consisted of cultured PBMCs, taken from culture after CMV antigen stimulation. Receptor source: a human donor in good health (CMV status not recorded). Some clones in this sample may be carry-over from other donors' samples.

This chain uses TRBV7-6 with TRBJ2-1; 7 nucleotides match TRBD2. The V segment lost 5 bases and the J segment 4 bases; nucleotides outside the gene matches: 11. CDR3 length: 16 residues. Germline lookup yields CDR1 SGHVS and CDR2 FNYEAQ. The CDR3 loop reads CASSPILAAPYNEQFF. CDR3 in DNA: TGTGCCAGCAGCCCAATTCTAGCGGCCCCGTACAATGAGCAGTTCTTC.

This clonotype was picked up a small number of times. V is TRBV12-3 or TRBV12-4 and J is TRBJ2-7, with 7 bases that match TRBD1. The CDR3 runs 17 residues. Trimming removed 4 bases from V and 2 bases from J; junction bases left unmatched: 14. For the CDR3, the DNA is TGTGCCAGCAGTTCCCCGGTCCCGGGACAGTTTACCTACGAGCAGTACTTC. Translation: CASSSPVPGQFTYEQYF.

The chain has TRBV6-1 and TRBJ2-3; possibly TRBD2 for D (6 bases). The CDR3 has 15 amino acids. The germline V and J ends were trimmed by 6 bases and 3 bases, with 16 bases remaining between them. Germline CDR1 MNHNS, CDR2 SASEGT. In DNA, the CDR3 is TGTGCCAGCAGCCGTCCGGGAGACCCAACAGATACGCAGTATTTT. Translated: CASSRPGDPTDTQYF.

This clonotype was seen more than once but under ten times. This chain links TRBV6-5 with TRBJ2-3, with 7 bases that match TRBD2. Germline V gene data show CDR1 as MNHEY and CDR2 as SVGAGI. This CDR3 is built from 14 residues. The V gene end was trimmed by 8 bases and the J gene end by 0 bases; junction bases not matched to a gene: 5. CDR3 DNA: TGTGCCAGCGGCGGGAGCTCTAGCACAGATACGCAGTATTTT. It codes for CASGGSSSTDTQYF.